This TCR beta chain is from a study of T-cell memory formation after mild COVID-19. Study-wide findings and caveats: Some clones that responded turned up in pre-infection memory, which suggests that cross-reactive memory joined in. Clones that shrank (day 15 to 85) were balanced CD4/CD8, whereas later expanders leaned CD4+.

From the 5' RACE reads, TCRdb called clonotypes with MiXCR, one entry per CDR3 protein. The data contain 250,000 to 350,000 distinct CDR3 sequences, about 16% of them singletons. The CDR3 has 14 amino acids. V lost 5 bases and J 2 bases, leaving 13 bases between the germline ends. In germline, CDR1 is SGHTA, CDR2 FQGNSA. This clonotype was recorded many times. What it binds is unknown. The gene calls are TRBV7-2 and TRBJ2-7, with TRBD2 as a possible D gene (5 bases). Specimen: PBMCs or a T cell subset sorted from them (not recorded which). The sequence derives from a man aged 18 to 30 who had mild COVID-19 (a few samples of this study predate the infection). Cell type and time point are not known. CDR3 amino acids: CASSPPGKTYEQYF. CDR3 bases: TGTGCCAGCAGCCCTCCCGGGAAAACCTACGAGCAGTACTTC.